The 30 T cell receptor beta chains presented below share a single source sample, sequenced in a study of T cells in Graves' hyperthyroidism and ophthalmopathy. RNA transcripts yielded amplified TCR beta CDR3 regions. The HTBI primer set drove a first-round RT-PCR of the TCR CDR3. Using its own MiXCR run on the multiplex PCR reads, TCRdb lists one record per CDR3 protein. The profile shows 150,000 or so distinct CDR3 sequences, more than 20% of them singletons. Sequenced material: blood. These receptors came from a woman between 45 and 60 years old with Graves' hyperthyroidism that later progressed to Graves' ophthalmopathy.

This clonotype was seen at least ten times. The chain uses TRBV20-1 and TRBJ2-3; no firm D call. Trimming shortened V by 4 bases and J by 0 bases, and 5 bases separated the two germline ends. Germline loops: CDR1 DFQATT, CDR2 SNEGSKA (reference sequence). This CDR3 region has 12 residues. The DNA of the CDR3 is TGCAGTGCTAAAGGCAGCACAGATACGCAGTATTTT. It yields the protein CSAKGSTDTQYF.

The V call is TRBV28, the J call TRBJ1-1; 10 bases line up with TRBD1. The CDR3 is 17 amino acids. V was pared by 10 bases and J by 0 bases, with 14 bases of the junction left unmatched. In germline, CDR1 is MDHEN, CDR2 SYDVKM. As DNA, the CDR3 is TGTGCCATCAGCCACCTCGGACAGGGGGGCATGAACACTGAAGCTTTCTTT. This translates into CAISHLGQGGMNTEAFF.

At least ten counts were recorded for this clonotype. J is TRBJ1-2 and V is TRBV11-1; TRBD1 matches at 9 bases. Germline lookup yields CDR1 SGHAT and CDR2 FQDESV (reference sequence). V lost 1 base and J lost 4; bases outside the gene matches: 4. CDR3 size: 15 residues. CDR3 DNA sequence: TGTGCCAGCAGCTTAGAGGGACAGGGCGTCTATGGCTACACCTTC. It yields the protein CASSLEGQGVYGYTF.

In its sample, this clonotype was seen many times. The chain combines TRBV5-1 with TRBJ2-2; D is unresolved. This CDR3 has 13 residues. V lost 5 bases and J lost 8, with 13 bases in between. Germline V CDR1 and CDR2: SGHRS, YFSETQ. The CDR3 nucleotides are TGCGCCAGCAGGTCGCCTACAAGAGGGGAGCTGTTTTTT. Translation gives CASRSPTRGELFF.

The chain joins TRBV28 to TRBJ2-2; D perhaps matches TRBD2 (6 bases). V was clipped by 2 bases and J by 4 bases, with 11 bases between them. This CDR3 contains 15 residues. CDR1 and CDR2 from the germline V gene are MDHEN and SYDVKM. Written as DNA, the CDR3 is TGTGCCAGCAGTTTACGGGGGAGCCGCACCGGGGAGCTGTTTTTT. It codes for CASSLRGSRTGELFF.

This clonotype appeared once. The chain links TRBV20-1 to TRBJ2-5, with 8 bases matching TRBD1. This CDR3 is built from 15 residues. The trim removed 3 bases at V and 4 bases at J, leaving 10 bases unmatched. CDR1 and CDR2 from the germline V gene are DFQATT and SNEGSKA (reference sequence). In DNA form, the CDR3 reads TGCAGTGCTAGTGGACAGGGTTGGGTAGGAGAGACCCAGTACTTC. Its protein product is CSASGQGWVGETQYF.

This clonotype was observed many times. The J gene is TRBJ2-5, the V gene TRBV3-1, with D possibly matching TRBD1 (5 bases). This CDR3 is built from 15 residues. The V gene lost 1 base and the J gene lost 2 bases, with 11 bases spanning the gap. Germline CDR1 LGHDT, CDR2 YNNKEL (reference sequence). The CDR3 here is CASSQVLGAQETQYF. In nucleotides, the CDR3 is TGTGCCAGCAGCCAAGTTCTAGGGGCGCAAGAGACCCAGTACTTC.

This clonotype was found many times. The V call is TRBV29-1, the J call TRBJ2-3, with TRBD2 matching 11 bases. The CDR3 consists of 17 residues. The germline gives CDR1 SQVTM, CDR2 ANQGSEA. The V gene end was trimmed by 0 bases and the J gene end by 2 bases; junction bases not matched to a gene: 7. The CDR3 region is CSVEEKRLAGSTDTQYF. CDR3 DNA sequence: TGCAGCGTTGAAGAGAAAAGACTAGCGGGATCCACAGATACGCAGTATTTT.

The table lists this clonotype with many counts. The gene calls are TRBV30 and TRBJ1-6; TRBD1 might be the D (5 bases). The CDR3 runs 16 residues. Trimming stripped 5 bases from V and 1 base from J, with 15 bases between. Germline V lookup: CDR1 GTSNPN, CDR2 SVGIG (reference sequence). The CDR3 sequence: CAWDRQSLSYNSPLHF. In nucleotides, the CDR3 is TGTGCCTGGGATAGACAGTCACTTTCCTATAATTCACCCCTCCACTTT. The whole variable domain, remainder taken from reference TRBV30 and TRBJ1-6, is SQTIHQWPATLVQPVGSPLSLECTVEGTSNPNLYWYRQAAGRGLQLLFYSVGIGQISSEVPQNLSASRPQDRQFILSSKKLLLSDSGFYLCAWDRQSLSYNSPLHFGNGTRLTVT.

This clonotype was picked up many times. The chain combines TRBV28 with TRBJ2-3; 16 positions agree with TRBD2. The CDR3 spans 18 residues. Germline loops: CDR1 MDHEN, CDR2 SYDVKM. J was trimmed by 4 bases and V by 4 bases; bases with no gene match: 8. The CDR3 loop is CASSSAGLAGGPPDTQYF. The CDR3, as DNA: TGTGCCAGCAGTTCCGCGGGACTAGCGGGAGGGCCCCCAGATACGCAGTATTTT.

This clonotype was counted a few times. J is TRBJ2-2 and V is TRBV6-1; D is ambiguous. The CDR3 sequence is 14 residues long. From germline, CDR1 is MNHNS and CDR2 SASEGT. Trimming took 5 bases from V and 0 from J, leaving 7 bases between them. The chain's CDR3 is CASSSTANTGELFF. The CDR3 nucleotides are TGTGCCAGCAGTTCTACAGCGAACACCGGGGAGCTGTTTTTT.

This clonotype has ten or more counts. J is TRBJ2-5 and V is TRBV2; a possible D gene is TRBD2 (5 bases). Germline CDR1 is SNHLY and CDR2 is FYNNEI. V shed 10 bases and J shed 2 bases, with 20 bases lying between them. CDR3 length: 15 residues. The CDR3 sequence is CANLRETVIQETQYF. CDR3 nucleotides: TGTGCCAACCTCCGGGAAACGGTGATTCAAGAGACCCAGTACTTC.

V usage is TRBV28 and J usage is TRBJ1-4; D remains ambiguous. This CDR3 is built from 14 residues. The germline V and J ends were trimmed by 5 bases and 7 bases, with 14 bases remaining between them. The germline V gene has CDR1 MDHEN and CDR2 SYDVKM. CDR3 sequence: CASSLSQVGEKLFF. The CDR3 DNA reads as TGTGCCAGCAGTCTAAGTCAAGTTGGTGAAAAACTGTTTTTT.

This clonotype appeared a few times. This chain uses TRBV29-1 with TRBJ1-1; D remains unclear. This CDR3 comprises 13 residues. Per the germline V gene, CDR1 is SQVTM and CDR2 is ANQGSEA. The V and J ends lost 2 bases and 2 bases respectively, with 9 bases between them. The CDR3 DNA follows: TGCAGCGTTGAAAAGGGCACCAACACTGAAGCTTTCTTT. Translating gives CSVEKGTNTEAFF.

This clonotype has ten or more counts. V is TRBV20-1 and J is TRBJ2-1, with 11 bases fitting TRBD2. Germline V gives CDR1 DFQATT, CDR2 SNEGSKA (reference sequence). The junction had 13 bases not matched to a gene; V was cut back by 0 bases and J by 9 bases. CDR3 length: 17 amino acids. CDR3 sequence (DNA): TGCAGTGCTAGAGATCCCGCTGTAGCGGGGGGGTGGGGTGAGCAGTTCTTC. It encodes CSARDPAVAGGWGEQFF.

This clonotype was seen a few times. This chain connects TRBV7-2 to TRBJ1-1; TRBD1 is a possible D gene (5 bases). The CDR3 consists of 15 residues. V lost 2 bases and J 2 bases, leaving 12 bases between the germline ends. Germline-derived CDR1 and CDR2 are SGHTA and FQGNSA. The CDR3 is CASSLSWQGNTEAFF. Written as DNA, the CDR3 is TGTGCCAGCAGCTTAAGTTGGCAGGGAAACACTGAAGCTTTCTTT.

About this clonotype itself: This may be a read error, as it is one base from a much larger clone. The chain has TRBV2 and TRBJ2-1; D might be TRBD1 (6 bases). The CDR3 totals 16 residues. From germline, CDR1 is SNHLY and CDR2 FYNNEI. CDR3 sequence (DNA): TGTGCCAGCAGTGAAGCGGGCAGGGGATATGGCAATGAGCGGTTCTTC. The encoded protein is CASSEAGRGYGNERFF.

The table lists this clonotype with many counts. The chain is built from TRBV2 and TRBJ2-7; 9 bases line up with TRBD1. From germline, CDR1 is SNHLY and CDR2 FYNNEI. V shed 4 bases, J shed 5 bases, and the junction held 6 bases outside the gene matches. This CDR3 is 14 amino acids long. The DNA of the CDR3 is TGTGCCAGCAGTGGCGGGACAGGGTCCCACGAGCAGTACTTC. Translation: CASSGGTGSHEQYF.

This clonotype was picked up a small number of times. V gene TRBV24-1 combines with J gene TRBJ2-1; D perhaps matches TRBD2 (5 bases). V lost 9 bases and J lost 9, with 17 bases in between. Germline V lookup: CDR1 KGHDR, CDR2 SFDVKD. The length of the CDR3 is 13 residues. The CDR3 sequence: CATSTPLRAEQFF. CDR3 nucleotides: TGTGCCACCTCCACCCCCCTGAGGGCTGAGCAGTTCTTC.

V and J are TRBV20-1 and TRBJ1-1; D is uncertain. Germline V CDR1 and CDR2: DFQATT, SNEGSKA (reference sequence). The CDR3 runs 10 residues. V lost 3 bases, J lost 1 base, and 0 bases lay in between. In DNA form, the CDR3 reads TGCAGTGCTAGGAACACTGAAGCTTTCTTT. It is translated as CSARNTEAFF.

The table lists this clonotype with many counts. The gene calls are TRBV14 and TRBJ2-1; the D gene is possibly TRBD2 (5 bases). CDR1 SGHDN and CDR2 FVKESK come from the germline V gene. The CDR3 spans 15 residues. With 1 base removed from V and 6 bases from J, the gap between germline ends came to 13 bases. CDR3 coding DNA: TGTGCCAGCAGCCAAGTCTCCGCGGGCGGCAATGAGCAGTTCTTC. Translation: CASSQVSAGGNEQFF.

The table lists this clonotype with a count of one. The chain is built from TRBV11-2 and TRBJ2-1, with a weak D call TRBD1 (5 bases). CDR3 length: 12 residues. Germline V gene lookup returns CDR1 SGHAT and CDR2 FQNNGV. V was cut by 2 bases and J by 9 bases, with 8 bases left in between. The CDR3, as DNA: TGTGCCAGCAGCTTATACCAGGGTGAGCAGTTCTTC. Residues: CASSLYQGEQFF.

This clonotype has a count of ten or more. CDR3 sequence reads: CAWSEAGLAGGNEQFF. In nucleotides, the CDR3 is TGTGCCTGGAGTGAGGCCGGACTAGCGGGAGGGAATGAGCAGTTCTTC. The gene calls are TRBV30 and TRBJ2-1; 15 positions agree with TRBD2. Germline CDR1 GTSNPN, CDR2 SVGIG (reference sequence). The CDR3 runs 16 residues. With V trimmed by 1 base and J by 7 bases, 5 bases remained unmatched.

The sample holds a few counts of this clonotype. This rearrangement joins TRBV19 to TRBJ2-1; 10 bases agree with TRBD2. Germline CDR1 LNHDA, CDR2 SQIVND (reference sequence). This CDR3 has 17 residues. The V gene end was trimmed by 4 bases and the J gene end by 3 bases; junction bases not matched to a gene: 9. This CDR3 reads CASSTPSSGSFYNEQFF. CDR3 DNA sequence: TGTGCCAGTAGTACCCCGTCTAGCGGGAGTTTCTACAATGAGCAGTTCTTC.

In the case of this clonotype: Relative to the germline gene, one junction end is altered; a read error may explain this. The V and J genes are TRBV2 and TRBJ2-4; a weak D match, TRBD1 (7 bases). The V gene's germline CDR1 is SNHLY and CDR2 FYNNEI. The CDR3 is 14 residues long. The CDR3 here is CVSRGDSSKNIQYF. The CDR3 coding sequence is TGTGTCAGCAGGGGGGACAGTTCCAAAAACATTCAGTACTTC. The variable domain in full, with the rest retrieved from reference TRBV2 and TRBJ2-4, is EPEVTQTPSHQVTQMGQEVILRCVPISNHLYFYWYRQILGQKVEFLVSFYNNEISEKSEIFDDQFSVERPDGSNFTLKIRSTKLEDSAMYFCVSRGDSSKNIQYFGAGTRLSVL.

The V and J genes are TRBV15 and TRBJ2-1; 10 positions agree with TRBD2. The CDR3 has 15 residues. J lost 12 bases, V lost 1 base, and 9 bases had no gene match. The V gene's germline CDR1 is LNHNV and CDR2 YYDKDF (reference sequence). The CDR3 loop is CATSRVVLAGVRQFF. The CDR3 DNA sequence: TGTGCCACCAGCAGAGTCGTCCTAGCGGGAGTGCGGCAGTTCTTC.

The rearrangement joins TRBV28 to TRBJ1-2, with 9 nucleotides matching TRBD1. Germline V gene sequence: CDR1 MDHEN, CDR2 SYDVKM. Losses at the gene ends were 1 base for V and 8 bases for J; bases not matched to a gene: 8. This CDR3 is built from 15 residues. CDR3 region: CASSLFRQGEEGYTF. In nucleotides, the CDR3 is TGTGCCAGCAGTTTATTCCGACAGGGGGAGGAGGGCTACACCTTC.

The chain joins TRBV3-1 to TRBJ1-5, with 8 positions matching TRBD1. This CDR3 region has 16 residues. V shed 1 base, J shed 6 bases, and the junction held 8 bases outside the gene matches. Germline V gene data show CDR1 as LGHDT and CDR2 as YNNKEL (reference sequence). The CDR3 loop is CASSQGPDRVSQPQHF. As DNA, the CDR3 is TGTGCCAGCAGCCAAGGTCCGGACAGGGTCTCTCAGCCCCAGCATTTT.

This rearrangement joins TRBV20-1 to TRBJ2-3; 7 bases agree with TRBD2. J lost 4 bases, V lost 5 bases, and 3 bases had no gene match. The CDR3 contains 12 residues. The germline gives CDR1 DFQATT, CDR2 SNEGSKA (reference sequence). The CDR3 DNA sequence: TGCAGTGCTCCCGGACTAGCAGATACGCAGTATTTT. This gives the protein CSAPGLADTQYF.

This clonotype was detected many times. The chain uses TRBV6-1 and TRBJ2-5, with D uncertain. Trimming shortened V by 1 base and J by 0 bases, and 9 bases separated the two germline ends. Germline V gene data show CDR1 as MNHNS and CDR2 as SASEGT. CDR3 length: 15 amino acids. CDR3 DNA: TGTGCCAGCAGTGAAGGGTGGGGATACCAAGAGACCCAGTACTTC. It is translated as CASSEGWGYQETQYF.